These 14 T cell receptor beta chains came from one sample sequenced in a study of human T cells and chemical hapten exposure. Specified time point: patch test 2, 6 weeks after DPC sensitization. Treatment here: therapeutic diphenylcyclopropenone sensitization with weekly scalp DPC. Using its own MiXCR run on the RACE reads, TCRdb lists one record per CDR3 protein. This table has under 450,000 distinct CDR3 sequences, about 6% appearing once. Sequences were derived from whole blood, sampled in connection with sensitization to the hapten diphenylcyclopropenone (DPC). These receptors all come from a woman aged 18-29 years with alopecia areata. Some clones in this sample may be carry-over from other donors' samples.

The V and J genes are TRBV7-9 and TRBJ2-1; 8 bases are a match to TRBD2. Per germline, CDR1 SEHNR and CDR2 FQNEAQ (reference sequence). The CDR3 contains 15 residues. V was clipped by 6 bases and J by 8 bases; unmatched bases: 12. The chain's CDR3 is CASSSTGTRADEQFF. CDR3 nucleotide sequence: TGTGCCAGCAGTTCCACCGGGACTAGAGCGGATGAGCAGTTCTTC.

This clonotype was counted at least ten times. In nucleotides, the CDR3 is TGTGCCAGCAGCTTAGCTTGGGCAGGGGACCCCTACGAGCAGTACTTC. This encodes CASSLAWAGDPYEQYF. The chain is built from TRBV7-2 and TRBJ2-7; TRBD1 is a possible D gene (6 bases). V was trimmed by 0 bases and J by 2 bases, leaving 14 bases between them. This CDR3 is built from 16 residues. CDR1 is SGHTA and CDR2 is FQGNSA in the germline V gene.

This clonotype turned up a few times. The chain has TRBV28 and TRBJ2-4, with TRBD2 matching over 8 bases. Germline values: CDR1 MDHEN, CDR2 SYDVKM. The CDR3 extends over 24 amino acids. Unmatched junction bases numbered 29, after V lost 2 bases and J lost 2 bases. CDR3 DNA: TGTGCCAGCAGTTTACATCTGGGCGGGGGGCACGACGGGCCCGTCTCAGGGACCAAAAACATTCAGTACTTC. Translating it yields CASSLHLGGGHDGPVSGTKNIQYF.

There are a few counts of this clonotype. V gene TRBV7-6 combines with J gene TRBJ1-2, with 7 bases that match TRBD1. The V and J ends lost 5 bases and 4 bases, in that order; junction bases with no gene match: 10. The CDR3 contains 15 residues. Germline V CDR1 and CDR2: SGHVS, FNYEAQ. CDR3 loop: CASSKDPGTVYGYTF. The CDR3 coding sequence is TGTGCCAGCAGCAAAGATCCCGGGACAGTCTATGGCTACACCTTC.

This clonotype has a handful of counts. The rearrangement uses TRBV27 and TRBJ2-3; a weak D match, TRBD1 (5 bases). Germline assignment: CDR1 MNHEY and CDR2 SMNVEV (reference sequence). Trimming shortened V by 6 bases and J by 5 bases, and 15 bases separated the two germline ends. This CDR3 has 14 residues. The CDR3 sequence: CASRGFREGDTQYF. DNA for the CDR3: TGTGCCAGCAGAGGTTTCAGGGAAGGAGATACGCAGTATTTT.

Many counts were recorded for this clonotype. The rearrangement joins TRBV6-5 to TRBJ2-1, with a tentative D call TRBD2 (7 bases). V gave up 3 bases and J gave up 4 bases, with 13 bases separating them. The germline V gene encodes CDR1 MNHEY and CDR2 SVGAGI. The CDR3 consists of 15 residues. The CDR3 DNA reads as TGTGCCAGCAGTTATCAACGGGGGGCTTACAATGAGCAGTTCTTC. Translating gives CASSYQRGAYNEQFF.

This clonotype has ten or more counts. The rearrangement links TRBV5-6 to TRBJ2-3, with 8 positions matching TRBD2. The germline V gene has CDR1 SGHDT and CDR2 YYEEEE. V was clipped by 0 bases and J by 1 base; unmatched bases: 1. The CDR3 has 15 residues. CDR3 protein: CASSLGAGGTDTQYF. The DNA for the CDR3 is TGTGCCAGCAGCTTGGGAGCGGGGGGCACAGATACGCAGTATTTT.

Notes on this clonotype: Given a much more abundant clone one base away, this may be a read error. The chain uses TRBV18 and TRBJ1-1, with D tentatively TRBD1 (5 bases). V was trimmed by 3 bases and J by 7 bases, leaving 21 bases between them. CDR1 KGHSH and CDR2 LQKENI come from the germline V gene. The CDR3 covers 16 residues. CDR3 sequence reads: CASSPPGLWTTIEAFF. The CDR3 DNA reads as TGTGCCAGCTCACCTCCAGGGTTGTGGACGACCATTGAAGCTTTCTTT.

This clonotype was seen repeatedly, ten times or more. V and J are TRBV15 and TRBJ2-3, with 9 bases aligning to TRBD1. Per the germline V gene, CDR1 is LNHNV and CDR2 is YYDKDF (reference sequence). With 1 base clipped from V and 5 bases from J, the junction kept 4 bases outside the gene matches. The CDR3 totals 15 residues. The CDR3 loop is CATSRAGQGIDTQYF. The CDR3 DNA sequence: TGTGCCACCAGCAGAGCAGGACAGGGGATAGATACGCAGTATTTT.

This clonotype was seen at least ten times. The genes are TRBV12-3 or TRBV12-4 and TRBJ1-1; a possible D gene is TRBD1 (5 bases). This CDR3 contains 13 residues. V was cut by 6 bases and J by 5 bases, with 13 bases left in between. DNA for the CDR3: TGTGCCAGCAGCCGCGCGACAGCGACTGAAGCTTTCTTT. Amino acid sequence: CASSRATATEAFF.

This clonotype was counted a few times. V usage is TRBV20-1 and J usage is TRBJ1-6; D is unclear. The V end lost 4 bases, the J end lost 7 bases, and 11 bases lay between the germline ends. The CDR3 loop spans 13 amino acids. Germline CDR1 and CDR2: DFQATT and SNEGSKA (reference sequence). The CDR3 DNA reads as TGCAGTGCTACCCCGGACGGGAATTCACCCCTCCACTTT. Its translation is CSATPDGNSPLHF.

This clonotype was found many times. DNA of the CDR3: TGTGCCAGCATACTAAGGGGACAGGAAGCTTTCTTT. It yields the protein CASILRGQEAFF. The chain employs TRBV28 and TRBJ1-1; 7 bases line up with TRBD1. Germline CDR1 and CDR2: MDHEN and SYDVKM. The V gene end was trimmed by 7 bases and the J gene end by 8 bases; junction bases not matched to a gene: 7. The CDR3 runs 12 residues.

The table lists this clonotype with a few counts. The chain uses TRBV27 and TRBJ1-5, with TRBD1 matching over 7 bases. V lost 2 bases and J lost 2; bases outside the gene matches: 15. There are 19 residues in the CDR3. Germline CDR1 is MNHEY and CDR2 is SMNVEV (reference sequence). CDR3 DNA sequence: TGTGCCAGCAGTTTACTTTTGAGGCAGGGGGGAGTAGGCAATCAGCCCCAGCATTTT. Translated, it gives CASSLLLRQGGVGNQPQHF.

This clonotype appeared many times. The rearrangement uses TRBV6-1 and TRBJ1-5; D gene uncertain. From germline, CDR1 is MNHNS and CDR2 SASEGT. V was cut by 2 bases and J by 0 bases, with 11 bases left in between. The CDR3 runs to 16 residues. The CDR3 here is CASSELGGYSNQPQHF. In nucleotides, the CDR3 is TGTGCCAGCAGTGAACTAGGAGGGTATAGCAATCAGCCCCAGCATTTT.